The 12 T cell receptor beta chains below were found in one sample sequenced in a study of neurological immune-mediated disorders (dated by TCRdb to the late 2010s). The library was produced with 5' RACE. Data came from an Illumina HiSeq 2500. The public sequencing data were trimmed at Q25 with fastp and processed into clonotypes with MiXCR by TCRdb, which kept only in-frame beta chains. Each record represents a unique CDR3 protein, reported with the most common genes and DNA among its rows. A total of approximately 60,000 distinct CDR3 sequences appear in this sample, roughly 3.7% of them only once. The ten top clones hold about 2.6% of the sample. Input material: PBMCs. The receptors here all came from a man aged 50 or older with multiple sclerosis.

Many counts were recorded for this clonotype. A much larger clone differs from this one at a single base, so this may be a read error. This chain uses TRBV3-1 with TRBJ1-1; no clear D gene. Per germline, CDR1 LGHDT and CDR2 YNNKEL (reference sequence). This CDR3 has 14 residues. V gave up 4 bases and J gave up 2 bases, with 11 bases separating them. CDR3 nucleotide sequence: TGTGCCAGCAGCCGAGGAAAGATAAACACTGAAGCTTTCTTT. This translates into CASSRGKINTEAFF.

Many counts were recorded for this clonotype. This chain links TRBV29-1 with TRBJ2-1, with D unclear. The CDR3 has 15 amino acids. Trimming cost V 5 bases and J 6 bases, with 20 bases left between them. The germline V gene has CDR1 SQVTM and CDR2 ANQGSEA. The CDR3 here is CSVFDGVRLGNEQFF. The CDR3 region has the DNA TGCAGCGTTTTCGACGGCGTTCGTCTGGGCAATGAGCAGTTCTTC.

In this sample, this clonotype turned up many times. This chain connects TRBV5-1 to TRBJ2-1; 8 bases map to TRBD1. Trimming cost V 1 base and J 9 bases; bases outside gene matches: 9. The CDR3 extends over 15 amino acids. Germline V gene data show CDR1 as SGHRS and CDR2 as YFSETQ. The CDR3 sequence is CASSLSAGGEFEQFF. The CDR3 DNA sequence: TGCGCCAGCAGCTTGTCGGCAGGGGGCGAATTTGAGCAGTTCTTC. Filled out from reference TRBV5-1 and TRBJ2-1, the complete variable domain reads KAGVTQTPRYLIKTRGQQVTLSCSPISGHRSVSWYQQTPGQGLQFLFEYFSETQRNKGNFPGRFSGRQFSNSRSEMNVSTLELGDSALYLCASSLSAGGEFEQFFGPGTRLTVL.

This clonotype has only a few counts. The V and J genes are TRBV6-1 and TRBJ1-1; weak D call: TRBD1 (5 bases). V was trimmed by 6 bases and J by 2 bases, leaving 10 bases between them. This CDR3 is 13 amino acids long. Germline assignment: CDR1 MNHNS and CDR2 SASEGT. The CDR3 sequence: CASRTTVNTEAFF. The DNA of the CDR3 is TGTGCCAGCAGGACGACAGTAAACACTGAAGCTTTCTTT.

This clonotype has at least ten counts. The chain has TRBV4-1 and TRBJ1-1; 10 bases agree with TRBD1. The V and J ends lost 2 bases and 2 bases, in that order; junction bases with no gene match: 5. CDR1 MGHRA and CDR2 YSYEKL come from the germline V gene. This CDR3 comprises 16 residues. CDR3 sequence: CASSQRETGGNTEAFF. For the CDR3, the DNA is TGCGCCAGCAGCCAACGAGAGACAGGGGGCAACACTGAAGCTTTCTTT.

There are a few counts of this clonotype. The gene calls are TRBV19 and TRBJ1-5; tentatively, D is TRBD1 (6 bases). V was shortened by 10 bases and J by 4 bases, with 17 bases between the two germline ends. The CDR3 is 14 residues long. Germline V gene sequence: CDR1 LNHDA, CDR2 SQIVND (reference sequence). The CDR3 is CANTQGTGNQPQHF. In nucleotides, the CDR3 is TGTGCCAATACCCAAGGAACAGGGAATCAGCCCCAGCATTTT.

This chain uses TRBV7-2 with TRBJ1-3, with D possibly being TRBD1 (6 bases). The CDR3 spans 15 residues. The V and J ends lost 0 bases and 4 bases respectively, with 10 bases between them. Germline V CDR1 and CDR2: SGHTA, FQGNSA. The CDR3 coding sequence is TGTGCCAGCAGCTTAGCCGGGGGGACAGGAAACACCATATATTTT. Translating it yields CASSLAGGTGNTIYF.

In its sample, this clonotype was seen many times. The chain is built from TRBV4-3 and TRBJ2-7; tentatively, D is TRBD1 or TRBD2 (5 bases each). Germline lookup yields CDR1 LGHNA and CDR2 YSLEER. The CDR3 has 14 residues. Trimming cost V 1 base and J 6 bases, with 13 bases left between them. The CDR3 nucleotides read TGCGCCAGCAGCCAAGGGGGGACCCAAGGCGAGCAGTACTTC. Translated: CASSQGGTQGEQYF.

The chain joins TRBV4-1 to TRBJ1-5; D gene ambiguous. The CDR3 has 18 residues. V shed 0 bases and J shed 6 bases, with 21 bases lying between them. The germline V gene has CDR1 MGHRA and CDR2 YSYEKL. The CDR3 loop is CASSQDPLTGTWGQPQHF. For the CDR3, the DNA is TGCGCCAGCAGCCAAGATCCTTTAACGGGTACATGGGGTCAGCCCCAGCATTTT.

This clonotype was seen many times. The V and J genes are TRBV6-1 and TRBJ2-5; 7 bases are a match to TRBD2. Germline V lookup: CDR1 MNHNS, CDR2 SASEGT. The junction had 6 bases not matched to a gene; V was cut back by 7 bases and J by 1 base. This CDR3 is built from 14 residues. CDR3 loop: CASKSRGVQETQYF. The DNA of the CDR3 is TGTGCCAGCAAGTCTCGGGGGGTCCAAGAGACCCAGTACTTC.

This clonotype has a count of ten or more. The rearrangement links TRBV25-1 to TRBJ2-7; TRBD2 matches 15 bases. Germline V lookup: CDR1 MGHDK, CDR2 SYGVNS. V shed 6 bases and J 3 bases; nucleotides not matched to a gene: 3. The CDR3 contains 15 residues. CDR3 coding DNA: TGTGCCAGCAGGGGGACTAGCGGGGGGATCTACGAGCAGTACTTC. It translates to CASRGTSGGIYEQYF.

This clonotype has at least ten counts. The V gene is TRBV5-1, the J gene TRBJ2-2, with 16 nucleotides matching TRBD2. In germline, CDR1 is SGHRS, CDR2 YFSETQ. The CDR3 has 19 residues. The V gene end was trimmed by 4 bases and the J gene end by 5 bases; junction bases not matched to a gene: 11. The CDR3 coding sequence is TGCGCCAGCAGCGTCCGGGGACTAGCGGGGGGGCCCTGGACCGGGGAGCTGTTTTTT. Translating it yields CASSVRGLAGGPWTGELFF. The variable domain in full, completed from reference TRBV5-1 and TRBJ2-2, reads KAGVTQTPRYLIKTRGQQVTLSCSPISGHRSVSWYQQTPGQGLQFLFEYFSETQRNKGNFPGRFSGRQFSNSRSEMNVSTLELGDSALYLCASSVRGLAGGPWTGELFFGEGSRLTVL.